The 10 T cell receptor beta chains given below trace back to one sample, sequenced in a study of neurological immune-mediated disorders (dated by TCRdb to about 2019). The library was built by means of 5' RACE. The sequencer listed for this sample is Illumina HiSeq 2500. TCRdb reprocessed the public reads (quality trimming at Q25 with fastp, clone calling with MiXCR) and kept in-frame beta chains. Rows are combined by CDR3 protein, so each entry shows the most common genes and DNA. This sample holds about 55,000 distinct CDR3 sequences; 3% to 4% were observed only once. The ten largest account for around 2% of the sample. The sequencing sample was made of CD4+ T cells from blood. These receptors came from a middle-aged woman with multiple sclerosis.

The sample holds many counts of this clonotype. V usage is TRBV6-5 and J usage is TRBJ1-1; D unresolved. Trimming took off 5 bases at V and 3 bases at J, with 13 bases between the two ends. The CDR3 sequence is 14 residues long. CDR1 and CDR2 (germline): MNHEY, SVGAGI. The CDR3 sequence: CASSNEGRDTEAFF. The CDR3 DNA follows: TGTGCCAGCAGTAACGAGGGAAGGGACACTGAAGCTTTCTTT.

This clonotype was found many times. The CDR3 DNA sequence: TGTGCCACCAGCCCCCGTGGGGGGATGTACTATGGCTACACCTTC. Encoded protein: CATSPRGGMYYGYTF. This chain uses TRBV15 with TRBJ1-2, with D maybe TRBD1 (5 bases). V dropped 5 bases and J dropped 3 bases, with 16 bases sitting between them. Germline V lookup: CDR1 LNHNV, CDR2 YYDKDF (reference sequence). The CDR3 totals 15 residues.

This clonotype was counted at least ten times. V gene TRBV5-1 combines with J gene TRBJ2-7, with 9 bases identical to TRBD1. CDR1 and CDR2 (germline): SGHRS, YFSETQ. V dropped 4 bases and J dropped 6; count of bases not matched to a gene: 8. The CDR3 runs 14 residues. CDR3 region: CASSPGTGLSEQYF. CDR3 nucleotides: TGCGCCAGCAGCCCCGGGACAGGGTTGAGCGAGCAGTACTTC.

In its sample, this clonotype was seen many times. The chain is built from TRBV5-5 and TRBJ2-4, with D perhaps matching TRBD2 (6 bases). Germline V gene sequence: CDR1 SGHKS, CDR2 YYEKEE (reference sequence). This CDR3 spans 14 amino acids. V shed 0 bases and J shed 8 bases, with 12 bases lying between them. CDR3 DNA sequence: TGTGCCAGCAGCTTGGTCGGGGGAGAGGACATTCAGTACTTC. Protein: CASSLVGGEDIQYF.

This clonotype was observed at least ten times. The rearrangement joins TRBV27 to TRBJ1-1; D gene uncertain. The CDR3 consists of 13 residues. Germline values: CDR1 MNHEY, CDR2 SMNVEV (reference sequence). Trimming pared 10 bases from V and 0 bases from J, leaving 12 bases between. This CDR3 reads CATKRLMNTEAFF. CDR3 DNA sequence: TGTGCCACCAAGCGCCTGATGAACACTGAAGCTTTCTTT.

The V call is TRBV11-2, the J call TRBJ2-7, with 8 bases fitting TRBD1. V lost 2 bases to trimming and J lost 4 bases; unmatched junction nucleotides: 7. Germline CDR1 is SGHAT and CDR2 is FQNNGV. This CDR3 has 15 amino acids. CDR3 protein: CASSLRETGAYEQYF. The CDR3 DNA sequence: TGTGCCAGCAGCTTACGGGAGACAGGGGCTTACGAGCAGTACTTC.

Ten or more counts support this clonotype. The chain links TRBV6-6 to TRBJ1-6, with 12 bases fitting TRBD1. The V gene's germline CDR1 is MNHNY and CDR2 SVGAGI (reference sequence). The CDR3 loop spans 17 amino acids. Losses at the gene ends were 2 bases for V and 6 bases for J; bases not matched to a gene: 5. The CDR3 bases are TGTGCCAGCAGTTACGGGGGACAGGGGGCGCGTAATTCACCCCTCCACTTT. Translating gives CASSYGGQGARNSPLHF.

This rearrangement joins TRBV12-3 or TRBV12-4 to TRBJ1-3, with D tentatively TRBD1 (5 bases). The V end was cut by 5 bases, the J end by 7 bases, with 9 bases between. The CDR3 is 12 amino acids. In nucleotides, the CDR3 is TGTGCCAGCAGTCCGGGGGGGAACACCATATATTTT. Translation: CASSPGGNTIYF.

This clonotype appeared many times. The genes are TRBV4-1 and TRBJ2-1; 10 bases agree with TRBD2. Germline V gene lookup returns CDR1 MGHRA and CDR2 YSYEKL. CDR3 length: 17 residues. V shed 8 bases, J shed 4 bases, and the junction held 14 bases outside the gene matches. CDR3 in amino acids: CASARGAGTSAYNEQFF. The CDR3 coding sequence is TGCGCCAGCGCCCGAGGTGCCGGGACTAGCGCTTACAATGAGCAGTTCTTC.

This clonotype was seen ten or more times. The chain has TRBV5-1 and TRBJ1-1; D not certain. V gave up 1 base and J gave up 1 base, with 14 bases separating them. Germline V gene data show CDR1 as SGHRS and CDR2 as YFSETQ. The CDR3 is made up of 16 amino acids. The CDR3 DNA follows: TGCGCCAGCAGCTTGCTCCCGGTCGGTGAGAACACTGAAGCTTTCTTT. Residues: CASSLLPVGENTEAFF.